A single sample is the source of the 12 T cell receptor beta chains below, sequenced in a study of T cell repertoires in cytomegalovirus infection. TCRdb itself ran the reads through MiXCR, one entry per CDR3 protein. The top ten clones hold approximately 11% of a sample with about 150,000 distinct CDR3 sequences, 23% of them seen once. The sequenced sample was PBMCs. Every receptor here comes from a human donor in good health (CMV status not recorded). Some clones in this sample may be carry-over from other donors' samples.

This rearrangement joins TRBV28 to TRBJ2-1; D gene ambiguous. There are 13 residues in the CDR3. Germline-derived CDR1 and CDR2 are MDHEN and SYDVKM. Trimming stripped 4 bases from V and 6 bases from J, with 10 bases between. The CDR3 nucleotides are TGTGCCAGCAGTTCAGACTGGGGCAATGAGCAGTTCTTC. Amino acid sequence: CASSSDWGNEQFF.

This clonotype was recorded many times. The CDR3 DNA reads as TGTGCCAGCAGCTTCTGGACAGAAAACACCGGGGAGCTGTTTTTT. This translates into CASSFWTENTGELFF. J is TRBJ2-2 and V is TRBV7-6; a possible D gene is TRBD1 (6 bases). Deletions cut 3 bases from V and 2 bases from J, with 10 bases between. Germline CDR1 SGHVS, CDR2 FNYEAQ. This CDR3 spans 15 amino acids.

This clonotype was picked up one time. The chain carries TRBV5-1 and TRBJ2-4; no definite D call. Germline V gives CDR1 SGHRS, CDR2 YFSETQ. V shed 4 bases and J shed 2 bases, with 10 bases lying between them. The CDR3 contains 14 residues. The CDR3 protein is CASSLDLPKNIQYF. CDR3 bases: TGCGCCAGCAGCCTTGATCTACCCAAAAACATTCAGTACTTC.

This clonotype was observed a few times. The chain employs TRBV7-9 and TRBJ2-1; D remains unclear. This CDR3 is 17 amino acids long. V lost 0 bases and J lost 0, with 12 bases in between. Per germline, CDR1 SEHNR and CDR2 FQNEAQ (reference sequence). CDR3 in amino acids: CASSLAQDLRSYNEQFF. CDR3 DNA sequence: TGTGCCAGCAGCTTAGCGCAGGATCTACGCTCCTACAATGAGCAGTTCTTC.

This clonotype was detected a few times. The rearrangement links TRBV12-3 or TRBV12-4 to TRBJ2-1, with 7 positions matching TRBD1. The V gene end was trimmed by 3 bases and the J gene end by 12 bases; junction bases not matched to a gene: 2. The CDR3 is 11 amino acids. The CDR3 spells CASSFWDRQFF. CDR3 DNA: TGTGCCAGCAGTTTCTGGGACAGGCAGTTCTTC.

This clonotype was counted at least ten times. This sequence joins TRBV7-2 and TRBJ1-1; TRBD1 matches 9 bases. The CDR3 runs 15 residues. V lost 3 bases to trimming and J lost 10 bases; unmatched junction nucleotides: 12. CDR1 is SGHTA, CDR2 FQGNSA, per germline. The CDR3 sequence is CASSFDTSRGQGAFF. The CDR3 nucleotides are TGTGCCAGCAGCTTCGATACCAGTAGGGGACAGGGAGCTTTCTTT.

The sample holds many counts of this clonotype. The rearrangement links TRBV27 to TRBJ2-1; 13 nucleotides match TRBD2. Germline loops: CDR1 MNHEY, CDR2 SMNVEV (reference sequence). V lost 6 bases to trimming and J lost 4 bases; unmatched junction nucleotides: 18. The CDR3 length is 20 residues. The CDR3 region has the DNA TGTGCCAGCAGCCATCTTAACCCCGGACTAGCGGGGGCCCAATACAATGAGCAGTTCTTC. Amino acids: CASSHLNPGLAGAQYNEQFF.

This sequence joins TRBV19 and TRBJ1-5, with a tentative D call TRBD1 (5 bases). The germline V and J ends were trimmed by 7 bases and 4 bases, with 14 bases remaining between them. The CDR3 sequence is 14 residues long. CDR1 and CDR2 (germline): LNHDA, SQIVND (reference sequence). The CDR3 spells CASTLRGFNQPQHF. CDR3 DNA: TGTGCCAGTACCCTAAGGGGTTTTAATCAGCCCCAGCATTTT.

This clonotype was found many times. This chain joins TRBV7-2 and TRBJ2-5; 16 bases map to TRBD2. The CDR3 sequence is 16 residues long. The germline gives CDR1 SGHTA, CDR2 FQGNSA. The CDR3 DNA reads TGTGCTGCCGGGACTAGCGGGAGGGTGCGTCAAGAGACCCAGTACTTC. Translation: CAAGTSGRVRQETQYF.

The chain recombines TRBV29-1 with TRBJ1-5; the D is unclear. V lost 5 bases and J lost 0, with 8 bases in between. This CDR3 is 13 amino acids long. CDR1 and CDR2 (germline): SQVTM, ANQGSEA. The CDR3: CSVRVNSNQPQHF. For the CDR3, the DNA is TGCAGCGTTCGGGTGAATAGCAATCAGCCCCAGCATTTT.

This clonotype was observed at least ten times. This chain links TRBV12-3 or TRBV12-4 with TRBJ2-7, with TRBD2 matching over 9 bases. With 6 bases clipped from V and 2 bases from J, the junction kept 11 bases outside the gene matches. The CDR3 contains 16 residues. CDR3 protein: CASSREIAGVAYEQYF. In nucleotides, the CDR3 is TGTGCCAGCAGCCGAGAAATAGCGGGAGTTGCCTACGAGCAGTACTTC.

This clonotype has a handful of counts. The gene calls are TRBV19 and TRBJ2-1, with 8 bases that match TRBD2. Germline V gene lookup returns CDR1 LNHDA and CDR2 SQIVND (reference sequence). CDR3 length: 13 amino acids. The V segment lost 11 bases and the J segment 5 bases; nucleotides outside the gene matches: 8. CDR3 region: CASSGLDHNEQFF. The CDR3 DNA sequence: TGTGCCTCCTCGGGACTAGACCACAATGAGCAGTTCTTC.